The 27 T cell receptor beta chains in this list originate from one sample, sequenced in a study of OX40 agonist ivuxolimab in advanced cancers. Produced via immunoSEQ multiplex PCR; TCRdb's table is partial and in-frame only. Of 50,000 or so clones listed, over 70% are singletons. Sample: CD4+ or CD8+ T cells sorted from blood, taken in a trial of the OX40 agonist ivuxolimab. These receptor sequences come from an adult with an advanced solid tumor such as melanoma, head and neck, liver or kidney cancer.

Written as DNA, the CDR3 is TGTGCCAGCTCACCAAAAATTATCCGTAGCGGGAACACCGGGGAGCTGTTTTTT. Encoded protein: CASSPKIIRSGNTGELFF. This chain joins TRBV18 and TRBJ2-2; weak D call: TRBD2 (6 bases). CDR1 KGHSH and CDR2 LQKENI come from the germline V gene. The CDR3 contains 18 residues. The V gene lost 2 bases and the J gene lost 1 base, with 17 bases spanning the gap.

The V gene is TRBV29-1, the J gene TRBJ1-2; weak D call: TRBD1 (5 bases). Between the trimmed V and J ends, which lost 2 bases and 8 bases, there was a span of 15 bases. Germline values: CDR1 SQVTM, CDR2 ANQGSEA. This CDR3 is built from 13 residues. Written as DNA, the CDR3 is TGCAGCGTTGAACTCGGGGCACGGCGGGGCTACACCTTC. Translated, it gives CSVELGARRGYTF.

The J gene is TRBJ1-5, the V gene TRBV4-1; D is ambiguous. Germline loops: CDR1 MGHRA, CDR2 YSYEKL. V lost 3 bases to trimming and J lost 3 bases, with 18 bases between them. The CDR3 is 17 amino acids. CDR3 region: CASSHTLETNHNQPQHF. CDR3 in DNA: TGCGCCAGCAGCCACACGTTAGAGACAAATCACAATCAGCCCCAGCATTTT.

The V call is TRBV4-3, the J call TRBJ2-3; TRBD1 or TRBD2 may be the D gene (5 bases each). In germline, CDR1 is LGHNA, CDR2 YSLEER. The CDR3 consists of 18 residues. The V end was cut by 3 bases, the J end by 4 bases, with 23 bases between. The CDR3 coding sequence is TGCGCCAGCAGCCAGGTCTCGACCGGGACCCGAGCCCCAGATACGCAGTATTTT. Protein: CASSQVSTGTRAPDTQYF.

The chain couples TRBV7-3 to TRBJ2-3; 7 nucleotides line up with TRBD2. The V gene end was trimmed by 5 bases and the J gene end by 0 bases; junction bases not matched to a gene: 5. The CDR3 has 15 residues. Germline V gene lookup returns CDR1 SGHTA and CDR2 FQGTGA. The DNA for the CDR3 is TGTGCCAGCAGCAATAGCGGGTTCAGCACAGATACGCAGTATTTT. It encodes CASSNSGFSTDTQYF.

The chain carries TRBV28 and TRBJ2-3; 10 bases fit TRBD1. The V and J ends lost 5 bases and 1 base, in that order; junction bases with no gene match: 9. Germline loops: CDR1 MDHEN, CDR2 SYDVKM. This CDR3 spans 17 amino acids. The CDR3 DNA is TGTGCCAGCAGTCCGACAGGGGGCTCGAAGGGCACAGATACGCAGTATTTT. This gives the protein CASSPTGGSKGTDTQYF.

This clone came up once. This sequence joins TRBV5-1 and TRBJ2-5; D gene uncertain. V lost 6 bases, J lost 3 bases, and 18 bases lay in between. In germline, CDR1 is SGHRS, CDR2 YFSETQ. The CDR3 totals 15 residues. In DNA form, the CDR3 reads TGCGCCAGCAAGTGGGGAAGGACCGTAAAAGAGACCCAGTACTTC. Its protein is CASKWGRTVKETQYF.

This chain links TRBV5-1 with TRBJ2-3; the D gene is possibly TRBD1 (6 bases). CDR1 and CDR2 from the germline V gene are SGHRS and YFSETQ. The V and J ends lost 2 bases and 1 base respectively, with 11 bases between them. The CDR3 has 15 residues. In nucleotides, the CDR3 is TGCGCCAGCAGCTTTCAGGGGTTGGGCACAGATACGCAGTATTTT. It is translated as CASSFQGLGTDTQYF.

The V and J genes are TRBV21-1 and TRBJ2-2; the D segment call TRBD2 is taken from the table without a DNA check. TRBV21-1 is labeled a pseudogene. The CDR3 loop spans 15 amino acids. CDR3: CASSSGVMGTGELFF. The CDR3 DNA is TGTGCCTCTTCTTCGGGGGTGATGGGAACCGGGGAGCTGTTTTTT.

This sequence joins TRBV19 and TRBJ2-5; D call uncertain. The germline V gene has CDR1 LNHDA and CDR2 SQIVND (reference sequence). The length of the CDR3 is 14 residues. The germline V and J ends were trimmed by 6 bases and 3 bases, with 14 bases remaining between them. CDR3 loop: CASRDRGGEETQYF. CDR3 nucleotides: TGTGCCAGTAGGGACCGCGGTGGGGAAGAGACCCAGTACTTC.

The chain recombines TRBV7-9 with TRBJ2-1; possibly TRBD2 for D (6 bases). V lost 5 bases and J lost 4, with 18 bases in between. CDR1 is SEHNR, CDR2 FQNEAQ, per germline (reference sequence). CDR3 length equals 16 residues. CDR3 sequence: CASSPVLHGSYNEQFF. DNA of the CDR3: TGTGCCAGCAGCCCCGTTCTGCACGGGAGTTACAATGAGCAGTTCTTC.

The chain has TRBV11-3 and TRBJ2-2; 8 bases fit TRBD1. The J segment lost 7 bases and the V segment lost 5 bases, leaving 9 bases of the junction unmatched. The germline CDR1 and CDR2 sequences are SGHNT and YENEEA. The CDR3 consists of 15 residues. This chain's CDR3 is CASSNPTGVNGELFF. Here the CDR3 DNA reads TGTGCCAGCAGCAACCCGACAGGGGTAAACGGGGAGCTGTTTTTT. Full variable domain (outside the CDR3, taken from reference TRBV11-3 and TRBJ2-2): EAGVVQSPRYKIIEKKQPVAFWCNPISGHNTLYWYLQNLGQGPELLIRYENEEAVDDSQLPKDRFSAERLKGVDSTLKIQPAELGDSAVYLCASSNPTGVNGELFFGEGSRLTVL.

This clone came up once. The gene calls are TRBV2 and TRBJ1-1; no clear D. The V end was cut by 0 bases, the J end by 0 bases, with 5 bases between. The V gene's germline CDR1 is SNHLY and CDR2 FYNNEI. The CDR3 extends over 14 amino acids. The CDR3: CASSEATVNTEAFF. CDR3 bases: TGTGCCAGCAGTGAAGCCACAGTGAACACTGAAGCTTTCTTT.

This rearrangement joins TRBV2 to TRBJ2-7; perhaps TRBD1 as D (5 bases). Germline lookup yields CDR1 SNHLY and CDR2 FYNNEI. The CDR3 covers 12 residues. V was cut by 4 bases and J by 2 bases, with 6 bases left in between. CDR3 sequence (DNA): TGTGCCAGCAGTGGACAGACCTACGAGCAGTACTTC. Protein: CASSGQTYEQYF.

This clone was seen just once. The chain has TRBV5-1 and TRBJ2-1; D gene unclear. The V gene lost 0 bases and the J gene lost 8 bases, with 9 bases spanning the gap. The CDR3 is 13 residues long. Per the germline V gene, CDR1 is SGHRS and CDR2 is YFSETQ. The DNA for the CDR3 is TGCGCCAGCAGCTTGGTAAGAAACGATGAGCAGTTCTTC. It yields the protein CASSLVRNDEQFF. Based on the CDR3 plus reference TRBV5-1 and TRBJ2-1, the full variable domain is KAGVTQTPRYLIKTRGQQVTLSCSPISGHRSVSWYQQTPGQGLQFLFEYFSETQRNKGNFPGRFSGRQFSNSRSEMNVSTLELGDSALYLCASSLVRNDEQFFGPGTRLTVL.

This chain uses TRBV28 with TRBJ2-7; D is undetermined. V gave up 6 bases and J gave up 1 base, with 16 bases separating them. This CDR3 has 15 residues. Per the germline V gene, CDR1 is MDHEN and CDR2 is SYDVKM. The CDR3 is CASSLFAALSYEQYF. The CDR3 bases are TGTGCCAGCAGCCTATTTGCGGCGCTTTCCTACGAGCAGTACTTC.

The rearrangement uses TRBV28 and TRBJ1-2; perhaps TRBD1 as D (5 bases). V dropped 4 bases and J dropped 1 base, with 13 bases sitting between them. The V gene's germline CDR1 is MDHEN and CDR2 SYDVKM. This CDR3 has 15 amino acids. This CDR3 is CASSSGQRLNYGYTF. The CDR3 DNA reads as TGTGCCAGCAGTTCCGGACAAAGACTTAACTATGGCTACACCTTC.

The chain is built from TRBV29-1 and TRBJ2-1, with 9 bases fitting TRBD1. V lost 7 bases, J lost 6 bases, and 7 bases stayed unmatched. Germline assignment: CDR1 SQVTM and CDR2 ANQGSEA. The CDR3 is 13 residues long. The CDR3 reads CSGYRGPSNEQFF. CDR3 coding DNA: TGCAGCGGGTACAGGGGGCCAAGCAATGAGCAGTTCTTC.

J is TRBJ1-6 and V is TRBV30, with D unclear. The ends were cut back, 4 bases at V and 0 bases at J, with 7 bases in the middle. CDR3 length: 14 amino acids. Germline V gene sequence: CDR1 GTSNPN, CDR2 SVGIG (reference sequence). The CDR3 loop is CAWTLRSYNSPLHF. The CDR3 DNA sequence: TGTGCCTGGACCCTTCGCTCCTATAATTCACCCCTCCACTTT.

In nucleotides, the CDR3 is TGCGCCAGCCAAGGATTCTATGGCTACACCTTC. Amino acid sequence: CASQGFYGYTF. The chain carries TRBV4-1 and TRBJ1-2, with no clear D. The V end was cut by 8 bases, the J end by 4 bases, with 8 bases between. The germline V gene has CDR1 MGHRA and CDR2 YSYEKL. The CDR3 totals 11 residues.

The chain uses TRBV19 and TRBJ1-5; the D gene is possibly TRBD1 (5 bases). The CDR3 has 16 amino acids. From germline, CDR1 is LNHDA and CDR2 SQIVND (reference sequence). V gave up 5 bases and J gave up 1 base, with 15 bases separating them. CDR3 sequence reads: CASSPPGRLSNQPQHF. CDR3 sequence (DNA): TGTGCCAGTAGTCCACCGGGACGGCTAAGCAATCAGCCCCAGCATTTT. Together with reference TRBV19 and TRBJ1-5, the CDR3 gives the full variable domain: DGGITQSPKYLFRKEGQNVTLSCEQNLNHDAMYWYRQDPGQGLRLIYYSQIVNDFQKGDIAEGYSVSREKKESFPLTVTSAQKNPTAFYLCASSPPGRLSNQPQHFGDGTRLSIL.

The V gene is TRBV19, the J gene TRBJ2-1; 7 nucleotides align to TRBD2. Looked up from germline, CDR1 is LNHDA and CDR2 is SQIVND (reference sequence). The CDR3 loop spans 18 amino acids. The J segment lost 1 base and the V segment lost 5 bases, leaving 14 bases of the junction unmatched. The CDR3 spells CASSGRWASGTSYNEQFF. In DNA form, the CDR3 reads TGTGCCAGTAGTGGTCGATGGGCTAGCGGAACTTCCTACAATGAGCAGTTCTTC. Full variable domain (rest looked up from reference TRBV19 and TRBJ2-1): DGGITQSPKYLFRKEGQNVTLSCEQNLNHDAMYWYRQDPGQGLRLIYYSQIVNDFQKGDIAEGYSVSREKKESFPLTVTSAQKNPTAFYLCASSGRWASGTSYNEQFFGPGTRLTVL.

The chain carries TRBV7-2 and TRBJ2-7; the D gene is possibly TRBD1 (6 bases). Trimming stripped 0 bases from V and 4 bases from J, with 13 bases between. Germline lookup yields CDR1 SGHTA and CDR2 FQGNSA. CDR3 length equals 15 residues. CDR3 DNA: TGTGCCAGCAGCTTAGCAATAAACAGGGAGTACGAGCAGTACTTC. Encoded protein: CASSLAINREYEQYF.

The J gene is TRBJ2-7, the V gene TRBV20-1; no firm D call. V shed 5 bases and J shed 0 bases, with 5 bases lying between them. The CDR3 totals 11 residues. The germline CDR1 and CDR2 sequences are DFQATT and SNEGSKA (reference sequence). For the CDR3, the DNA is TGCAGTGCTTCGGGCTCCTACGAGCAGTACTTC. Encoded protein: CSASGSYEQYF.

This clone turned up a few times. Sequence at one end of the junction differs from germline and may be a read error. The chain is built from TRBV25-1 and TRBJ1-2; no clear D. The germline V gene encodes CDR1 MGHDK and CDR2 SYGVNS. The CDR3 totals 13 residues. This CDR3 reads CVSSERGDYGYTF. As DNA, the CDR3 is TGTGTCAGCAGTGAACGCGGAGACTATGGCTACACCTTC.

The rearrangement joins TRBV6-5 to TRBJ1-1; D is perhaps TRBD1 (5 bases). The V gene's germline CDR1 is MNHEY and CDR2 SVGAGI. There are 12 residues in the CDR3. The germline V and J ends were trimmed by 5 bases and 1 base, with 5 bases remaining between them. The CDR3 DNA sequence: TGTGCCAGCAGTGGACAGAACACTGAAGCTTTCTTT. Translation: CASSGQNTEAFF.

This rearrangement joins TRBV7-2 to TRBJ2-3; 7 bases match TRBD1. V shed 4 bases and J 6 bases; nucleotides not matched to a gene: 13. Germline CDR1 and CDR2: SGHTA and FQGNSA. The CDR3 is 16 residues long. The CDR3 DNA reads TGTGCCAGCAGCTCTCTAGGGGCAGGGGGTAGGGATACGCAGTATTTT. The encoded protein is CASSSLGAGGRDTQYF.